A single sample is the source of the 3 T cell receptor beta chains below, sequenced in a study of T cell responses to AZD1222 COVID-19 vaccine. Using immunoSEQ multiplex PCR, the repertoire was profiled, and TCRdb retains in-frame clones only, with some absent. The sample holds roughly 100,000 clones, around 92% seen once. The source material was peripheral blood, sampled on day 0 of AZD1222 vaccination. All receptors derive from an adult in good health.

This chain uses TRBV28 with TRBJ2-2; D is unresolved. The germline V and J ends were trimmed by 3 bases and 4 bases, with 9 bases remaining between them. This CDR3 is 14 amino acids long. Per the germline V gene, CDR1 is MDHEN and CDR2 is SYDVKM. The CDR3 bases are TGTGCCAGCAGTTTGATGAGAGGCACCGGGGAGCTGTTTTTT. Protein sequence: CASSLMRGTGELFF.

V usage is TRBV5-8 and J usage is TRBJ1-2; D is possibly TRBD1 (6 bases). Per the germline V gene, CDR1 is SGHTS and CDR2 is YDEGEE. V was cut by 7 bases and J by 0 bases, with 19 bases left in between. The CDR3 has 16 residues. In DNA, the CDR3 is TGTGCCAGCGACTTACTCCGGGACACTGCTAACTATGGCTACACCTTC. Its protein product is CASDLLRDTANYGYTF.

The J gene is TRBJ2-7, the V gene TRBV7-9; possible D gene TRBD1, 7 bases. The CDR3 loop spans 14 amino acids. In germline, CDR1 is SEHNR, CDR2 FQNEAQ (reference sequence). V lost 5 bases to trimming and J lost 6 bases, with 17 bases between them. The CDR3 DNA reads as TGTGCCAGCAGCGAACAGGGGAGGTTGAGCGAGCAGTACTTC. Its protein product is CASSEQGRLSEQYF.